Detailed here is one TCR beta chain. What it binds is not known. This sample was taken from a study of STAT3 mutations in large granular lymphocyte leukemia. The study, taken as a whole, reports: All newly emerging clones after therapy were STAT3 wild type. Clonal expansion was inferred from other time points because no sample existed at each clone's first appearance. At least one immunodominant TCR beta clonotype appeared in every T-cell large granular lymphocyte leukemia patient.

Clones were sequenced by immunoSEQ multiplex PCR, and TCRdb holds only the in-frame ones, with some missing. Of 20,000 to 30,000 clones in the sample, about 95% were seen once. The CDR3 loop spans 14 amino acids. CDR1 and CDR2 (germline): MNHNS, SASEGT. V lost 2 bases, J lost 5 bases, and 12 bases lay in between. The sample consisted of peripheral blood mononuclear cells. The chain joins TRBV6-1 to TRBJ2-5, with a possible D match to TRBD2 (6 bases). The clonotype originates from a man aged 40-49 years with T-cell large granular lymphocyte leukemia. Some clones in this sample may be carry-over from other donors' samples. CDR3 protein: CASSELTSLETQYF. CDR3 in DNA: TGTGCCAGCAGTGAACTCACTAGCCTGGAGACCCAGTACTTC.